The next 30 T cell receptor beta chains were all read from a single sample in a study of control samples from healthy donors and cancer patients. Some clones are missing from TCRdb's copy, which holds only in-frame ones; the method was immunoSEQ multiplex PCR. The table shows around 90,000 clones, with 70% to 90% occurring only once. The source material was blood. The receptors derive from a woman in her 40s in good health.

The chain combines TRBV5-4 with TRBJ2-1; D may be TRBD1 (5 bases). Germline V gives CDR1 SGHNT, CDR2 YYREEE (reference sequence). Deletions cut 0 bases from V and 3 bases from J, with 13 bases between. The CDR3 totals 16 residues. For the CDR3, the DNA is TGTGCCAGCAGCTTGGAGCCAGGGCGTGGCTACAATGAGCAGTTCTTC. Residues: CASSLEPGRGYNEQFF.

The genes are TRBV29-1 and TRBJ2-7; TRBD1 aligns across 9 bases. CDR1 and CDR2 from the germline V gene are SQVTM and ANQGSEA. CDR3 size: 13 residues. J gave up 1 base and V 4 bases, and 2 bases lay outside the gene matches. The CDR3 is CSVAGQGSYEQYF. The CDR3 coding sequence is TGCAGCGTTGCGGGACAGGGATCCTACGAGCAGTACTTC.

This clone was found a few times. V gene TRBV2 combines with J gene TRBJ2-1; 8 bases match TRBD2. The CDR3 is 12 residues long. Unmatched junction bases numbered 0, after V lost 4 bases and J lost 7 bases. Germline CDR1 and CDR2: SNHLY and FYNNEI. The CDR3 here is CASSASGNEQFF. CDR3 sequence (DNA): TGTGCCAGCAGTGCTAGCGGGAATGAGCAGTTCTTC. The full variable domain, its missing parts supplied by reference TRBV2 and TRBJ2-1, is EPEVTQTPSHQVTQMGQEVILRCVPISNHLYFYWYRQILGQKVEFLVSFYNNEISEKSEIFDDQFSVERPDGSNFTLKIRSTKLEDSAMYFCASSASGNEQFFGPGTRLTVL.

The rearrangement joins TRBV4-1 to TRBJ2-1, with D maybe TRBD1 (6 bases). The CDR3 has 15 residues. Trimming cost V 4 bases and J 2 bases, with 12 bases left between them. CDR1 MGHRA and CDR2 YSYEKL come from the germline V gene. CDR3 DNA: TGCGCCAGCAGCCCTGGACAGCCTACCTACAATGAGCAGTTCTTC. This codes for CASSPGQPTYNEQFF.

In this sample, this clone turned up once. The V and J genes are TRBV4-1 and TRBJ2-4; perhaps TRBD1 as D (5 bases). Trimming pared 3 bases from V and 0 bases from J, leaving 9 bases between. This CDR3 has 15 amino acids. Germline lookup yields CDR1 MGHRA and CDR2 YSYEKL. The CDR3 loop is CASSQAGLAKNIQYF. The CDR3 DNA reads TGCGCCAGCAGCCAGGCAGGGTTAGCCAAAAACATTCAGTACTTC.

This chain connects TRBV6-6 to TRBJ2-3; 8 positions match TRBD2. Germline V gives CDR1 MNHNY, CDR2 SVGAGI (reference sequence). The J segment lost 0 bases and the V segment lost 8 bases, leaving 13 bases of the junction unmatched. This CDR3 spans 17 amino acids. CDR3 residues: CASRRWVSGASTDTQYF. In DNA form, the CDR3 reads TGTGCCAGCCGACGATGGGTTAGCGGGGCTAGCACAGATACGCAGTATTTT.

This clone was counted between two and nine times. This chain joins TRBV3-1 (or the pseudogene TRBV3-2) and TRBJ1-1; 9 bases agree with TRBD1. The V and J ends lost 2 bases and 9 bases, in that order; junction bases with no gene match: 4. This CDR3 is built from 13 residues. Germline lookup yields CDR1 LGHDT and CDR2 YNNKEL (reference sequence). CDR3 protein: CASSQRQGVKAFF. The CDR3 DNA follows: TGTGCCAGCAGCCAACGACAGGGGGTTAAAGCTTTCTTT.

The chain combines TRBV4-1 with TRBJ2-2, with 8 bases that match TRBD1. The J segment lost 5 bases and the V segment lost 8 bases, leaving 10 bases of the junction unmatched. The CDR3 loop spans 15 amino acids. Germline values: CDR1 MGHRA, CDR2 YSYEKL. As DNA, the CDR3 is TGCGCCAGCGGACAGGGACCCTTCGGAACCGGGGAGCTGTTTTTT. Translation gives CASGQGPFGTGELFF.

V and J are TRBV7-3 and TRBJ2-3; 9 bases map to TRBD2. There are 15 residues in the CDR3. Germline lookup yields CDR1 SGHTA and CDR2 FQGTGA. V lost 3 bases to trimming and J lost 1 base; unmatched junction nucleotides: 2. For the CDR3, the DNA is TGTGCCAGCAGCTTCGGCGGGGGGGGCACAGATACGCAGTATTTT. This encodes CASSFGGGGTDTQYF.

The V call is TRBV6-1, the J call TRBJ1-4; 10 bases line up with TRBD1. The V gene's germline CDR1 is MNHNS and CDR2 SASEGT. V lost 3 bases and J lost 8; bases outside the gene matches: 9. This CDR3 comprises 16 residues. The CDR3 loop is CASSEDRTGGLEKLFF. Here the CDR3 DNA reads TGTGCCAGCAGTGAGGATCGGACAGGGGGTTTGGAAAAACTGTTTTTT.

The CDR3 here is CASSLGGGGEKLFF. CDR3 sequence (DNA): TGTGCCAGCAGCTTGGGCGGGGGCGGAGAAAAACTGTTTTTT. This sequence joins TRBV9 and TRBJ1-4; D perhaps matches TRBD1 (6 bases). From germline, CDR1 is SGDLS and CDR2 YYNGEE. This CDR3 contains 14 residues. V shed 4 bases and J shed 8 bases, with 15 bases lying between them.

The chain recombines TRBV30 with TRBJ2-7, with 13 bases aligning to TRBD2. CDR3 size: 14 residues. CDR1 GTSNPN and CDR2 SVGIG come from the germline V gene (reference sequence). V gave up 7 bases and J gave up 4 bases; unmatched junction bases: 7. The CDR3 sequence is CASSTSGGFYEQYF. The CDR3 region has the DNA TGTGCCTCTTCGACTAGCGGGGGGTTTTACGAGCAGTACTTC.

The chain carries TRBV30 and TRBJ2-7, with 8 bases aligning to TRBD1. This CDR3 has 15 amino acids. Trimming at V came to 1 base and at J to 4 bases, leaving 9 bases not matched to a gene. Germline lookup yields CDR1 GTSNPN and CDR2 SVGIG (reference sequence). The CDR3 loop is CAWSEGTGFLYEQYF. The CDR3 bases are TGTGCCTGGAGTGAAGGGACAGGTTTCCTTTACGAGCAGTACTTC.

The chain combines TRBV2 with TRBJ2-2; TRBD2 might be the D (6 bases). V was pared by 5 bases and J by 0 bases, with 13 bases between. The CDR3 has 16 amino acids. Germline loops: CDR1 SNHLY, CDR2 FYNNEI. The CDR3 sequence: CASSQWDLSNTGELFF. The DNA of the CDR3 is TGTGCCAGCAGTCAATGGGACTTATCGAACACCGGGGAGCTGTTTTTT.

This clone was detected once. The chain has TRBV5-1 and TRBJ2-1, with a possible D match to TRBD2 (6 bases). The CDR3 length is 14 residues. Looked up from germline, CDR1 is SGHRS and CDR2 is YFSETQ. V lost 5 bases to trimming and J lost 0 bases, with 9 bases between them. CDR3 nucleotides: TGCGCCAGCAGTCCGGGGGACTCCTACAATGAGCAGTTCTTC. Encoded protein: CASSPGDSYNEQFF.

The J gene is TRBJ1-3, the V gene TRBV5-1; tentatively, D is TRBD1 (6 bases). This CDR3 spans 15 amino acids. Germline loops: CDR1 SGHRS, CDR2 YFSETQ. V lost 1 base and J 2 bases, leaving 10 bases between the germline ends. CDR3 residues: CASSLKTGAGNTIYF. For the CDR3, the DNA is TGCGCCAGCAGCTTGAAGACAGGAGCTGGAAACACCATATATTTT.

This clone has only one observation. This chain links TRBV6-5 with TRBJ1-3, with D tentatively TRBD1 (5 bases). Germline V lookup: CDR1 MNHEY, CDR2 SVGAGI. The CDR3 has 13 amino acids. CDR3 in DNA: TGTGCGGCGGGACTTCAGACCGGAAACACCATATATTTT. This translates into CAAGLQTGNTIYF.

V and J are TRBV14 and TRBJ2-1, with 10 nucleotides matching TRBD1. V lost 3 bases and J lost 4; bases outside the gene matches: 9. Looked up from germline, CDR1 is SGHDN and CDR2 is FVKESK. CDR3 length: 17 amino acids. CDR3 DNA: TGTGCCAGCAGCCAGTCCCCGGGACAGGGGCCTTACAATGAGCAGTTCTTC. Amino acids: CASSQSPGQGPYNEQFF.

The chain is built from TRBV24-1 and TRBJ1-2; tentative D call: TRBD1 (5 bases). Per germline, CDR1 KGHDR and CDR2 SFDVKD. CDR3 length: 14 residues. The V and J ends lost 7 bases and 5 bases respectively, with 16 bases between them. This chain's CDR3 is CATSHPGRPYGYTF. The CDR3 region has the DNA TGTGCCACCAGCCATCCGGGACGGCCGTATGGCTACACCTTC.

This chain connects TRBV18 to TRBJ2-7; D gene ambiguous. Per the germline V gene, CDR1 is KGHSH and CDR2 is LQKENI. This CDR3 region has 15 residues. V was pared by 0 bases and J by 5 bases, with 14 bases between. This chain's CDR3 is CASSPPVGVSDEQYF. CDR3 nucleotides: TGTGCCAGCTCACCACCGGTTGGAGTATCAGACGAGCAGTACTTC.

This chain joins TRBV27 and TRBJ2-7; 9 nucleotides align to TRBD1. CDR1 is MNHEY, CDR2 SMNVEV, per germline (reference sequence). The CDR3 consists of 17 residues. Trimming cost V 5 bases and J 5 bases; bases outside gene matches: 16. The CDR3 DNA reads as TGTGCCAGCAGTCTCAGGTCCGGGACAGGGTGGGAAAACGAGCAGTACTTC. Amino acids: CASSLRSGTGWENEQYF.

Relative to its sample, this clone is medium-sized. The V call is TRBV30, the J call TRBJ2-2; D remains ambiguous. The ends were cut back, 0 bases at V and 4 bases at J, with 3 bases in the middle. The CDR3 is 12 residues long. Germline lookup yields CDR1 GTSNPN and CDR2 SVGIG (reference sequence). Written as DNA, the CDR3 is TGTGCCTGGAGTGTACCCACCGGGGAGCTGTTTTTT. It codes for CAWSVPTGELFF.

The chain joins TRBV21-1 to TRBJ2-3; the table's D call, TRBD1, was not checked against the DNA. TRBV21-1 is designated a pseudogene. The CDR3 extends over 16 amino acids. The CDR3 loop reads CASSLKTQVPADTQYF. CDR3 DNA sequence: TGTGCCAGCAGCCTCAAGACACAGGTCCCCGCGGATACGCAGTATTTT.

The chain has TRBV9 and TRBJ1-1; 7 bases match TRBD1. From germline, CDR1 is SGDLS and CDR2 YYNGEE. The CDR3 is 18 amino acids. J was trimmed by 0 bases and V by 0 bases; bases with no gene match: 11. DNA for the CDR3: TGTGCCAGCAGCGTAGATGCAGGGAGAGGGGGCGTGAACACTGAAGCTTTCTTT. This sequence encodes CASSVDAGRGGVNTEAFF. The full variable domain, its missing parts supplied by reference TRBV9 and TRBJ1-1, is DSGVTQTPKHLITATGQRVTLRCSPRSGDLSVYWYQQSLDQGLQFLIQYYNGEERAKGNILERFSAQQFPDLHSELNLSSLELGDSALYFCASSVDAGRGGVNTEAFFGQGTRLTVV.

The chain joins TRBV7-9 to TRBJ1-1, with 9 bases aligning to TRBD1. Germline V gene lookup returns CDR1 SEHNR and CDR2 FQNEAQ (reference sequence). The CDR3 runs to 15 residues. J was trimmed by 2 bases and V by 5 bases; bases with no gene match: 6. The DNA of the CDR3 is TGTGCCAGCAGCGCTAGGGGACAGGGCAACACTGAAGCTTTCTTT. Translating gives CASSARGQGNTEAFF.

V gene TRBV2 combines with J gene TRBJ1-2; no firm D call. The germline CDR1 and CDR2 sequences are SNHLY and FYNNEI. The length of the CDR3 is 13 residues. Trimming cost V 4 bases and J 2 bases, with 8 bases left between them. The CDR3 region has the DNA TGTGCCAGCAGTGCGACACGAAACTATGGCTACACCTTC. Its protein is CASSATRNYGYTF.

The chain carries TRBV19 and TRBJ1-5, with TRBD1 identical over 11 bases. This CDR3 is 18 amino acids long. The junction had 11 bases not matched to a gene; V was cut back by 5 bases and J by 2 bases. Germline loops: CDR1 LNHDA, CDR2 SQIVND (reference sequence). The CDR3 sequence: CASSPPRTGGVGNQPQHF. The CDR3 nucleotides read TGTGCCAGTAGTCCCCCCCGGACAGGGGGCGTAGGCAATCAGCCCCAGCATTTT. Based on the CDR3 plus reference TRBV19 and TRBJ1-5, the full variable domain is DGGITQSPKYLFRKEGQNVTLSCEQNLNHDAMYWYRQDPGQGLRLIYYSQIVNDFQKGDIAEGYSVSREKKESFPLTVTSAQKNPTAFYLCASSPPRTGGVGNQPQHFGDGTRLSIL.

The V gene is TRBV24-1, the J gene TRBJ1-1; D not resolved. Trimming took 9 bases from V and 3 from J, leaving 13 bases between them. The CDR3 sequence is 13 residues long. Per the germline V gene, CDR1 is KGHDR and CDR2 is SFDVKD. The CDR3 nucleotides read TGTGCCACCCCGGCAGGAAGATACACTGAAGCTTTCTTT. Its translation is CATPAGRYTEAFF.

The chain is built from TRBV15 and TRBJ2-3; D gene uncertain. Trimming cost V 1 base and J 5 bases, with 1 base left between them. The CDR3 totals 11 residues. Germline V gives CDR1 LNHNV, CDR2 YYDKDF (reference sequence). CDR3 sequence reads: CATSRVDTQYF. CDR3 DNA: TGTGCCACCAGCAGAGTAGATACGCAGTATTTT.

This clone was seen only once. CDR3 coding DNA: TGCGCCAGCAGCGAGGGGACACGGACTAACTATGGCTACACCTTC. It is translated as CASSEGTRTNYGYTF. The J gene is TRBJ1-2, the V gene TRBV4-1, with D possibly matching TRBD1 (6 bases). CDR3 length: 15 residues. The V gene lost 5 bases and the J gene lost 0 bases, with 13 bases spanning the gap. CDR1 and CDR2 from the germline V gene are MGHRA and YSYEKL.